Below, 28 T cell receptor beta chains from the same sample are listed, as sequenced in a study of early T cells in non-severe SARS-CoV-2 infection. TCRdb ran MiXCR on the 5' RACE reads and lists one entry per CDR3 protein. The table records 90,000 to 120,000 distinct CDR3 sequences, 9% to 13% of them present only once. Sequenced input: whole blood. These receptors all come from an adult who was a healthcare worker with PCR-confirmed SARS-CoV-2 infection or an uninfected control (not recorded which).

This clonotype was seen a few times. The CDR3 DNA reads TGCAGCGTTGAGGCCTACGTGTATGGCGGGGAGCAGTTCTTC. As protein: CSVEAYVYGGEQFF. V is TRBV29-1 and J is TRBJ2-1; the D gene is possibly TRBD2 (5 bases). Looked up from germline, CDR1 is SQVTM and CDR2 is ANQGSEA. The germline V and J ends were trimmed by 3 bases and 10 bases, with 19 bases remaining between them. The CDR3 contains 14 residues.

This clonotype was seen a few times. The CDR3: CASSPFGGDYGYTF. CDR3 in DNA: TGTGCCAGCAGCCCTTTTGGGGGCGACTATGGCTACACCTTC. The gene calls are TRBV7-2 and TRBJ1-2; a weak D match, TRBD1 (6 bases). Germline V gene sequence: CDR1 SGHTA, CDR2 FQGNSA. The CDR3 has 14 residues. V was shortened by 5 bases and J by 3 bases, with 13 bases between the two germline ends.

This chain links TRBV9 with TRBJ2-2; 8 positions match TRBD2. Germline V gene data show CDR1 as SGDLS and CDR2 as YYNGEE. The J segment lost 2 bases and the V segment lost 4 bases, leaving 7 bases of the junction unmatched. The CDR3 sequence is 16 residues long. DNA of the CDR3: TGTGCCAGCAGCCAACGGGGGGGCCTCAACACCGGGGAGCTGTTTTTT. This sequence encodes CASSQRGGLNTGELFF. The variable domain in full, with the rest retrieved from reference TRBV9 and TRBJ2-2, is DSGVTQTPKHLITATGQRVTLRCSPRSGDLSVYWYQQSLDQGLQFLIQYYNGEERAKGNILERFSAQQFPDLHSELNLSSLELGDSALYFCASSQRGGLNTGELFFGEGSRLTVL.

This clonotype has ten or more counts. The chain joins TRBV7-9 to TRBJ2-7; perhaps TRBD2 as D (5 bases). The CDR3 is made up of 14 amino acids. Trimming took 2 bases from V and 6 from J, leaving 14 bases between them. Germline CDR1 reads SEHNR; CDR2 reads FQNEAQ (reference sequence). CDR3 loop: CASSLSGGGTEQYF. DNA for the CDR3: TGTGCCAGCAGCTTATCCGGAGGAGGCACCGAGCAGTACTTC.

This clonotype was seen only a few times. The chain has TRBV2 and TRBJ2-7; either TRBD1 or TRBD2 may fit D (5 bases each). Germline V CDR1 and CDR2: SNHLY, FYNNEI. The CDR3 length is 16 residues. Trimming took 5 bases from V and 5 from J, leaving 22 bases between them. The CDR3 bases are TGTGCCAGCAGTTCCACCGGGACCCCAAGAACCCACGAGCAGTACTTC. This translates into CASSSTGTPRTHEQYF.

The chain recombines TRBV20-1 with TRBJ2-3, with 10 bases fitting TRBD2. This CDR3 spans 13 amino acids. V gave up 5 bases and J gave up 9 bases; unmatched junction bases: 8. The germline gives CDR1 DFQATT, CDR2 SNEGSKA (reference sequence). The CDR3 DNA reads TGCAGTGCTGGACTAGCGGACAAAACCACGCAGTATTTT. Translating gives CSAGLADKTTQYF.

This clonotype was counted ten times or more. The chain is built from TRBV4-1 and TRBJ2-2, with D possibly TRBD1 on 6 matching bases. The CDR3 is 15 residues long. V shed 1 base and J shed 6 bases, with 12 bases lying between them. Per the germline V gene, CDR1 is MGHRA and CDR2 is YSYEKL. CDR3 sequence reads: CASSQGQGIAGELFF. CDR3 in DNA: TGCGCCAGCAGCCAAGGCCAGGGGATAGCCGGGGAGCTGTTTTTT.

In its sample, this clonotype was seen many times. The chain uses TRBV5-1 and TRBJ2-7; TRBD1 aligns across 8 bases. V dropped 0 bases and J dropped 6; count of bases not matched to a gene: 5. The CDR3 totals 14 residues. Germline values: CDR1 SGHRS, CDR2 YFSETQ. CDR3: CASSLGQGNVEQYF. CDR3 coding DNA: TGCGCCAGCAGCTTGGGACAGGGGAATGTCGAGCAGTACTTC.

V is TRBV11-3 and J is TRBJ2-2, with 7 positions matching TRBD1. Germline CDR1 SGHNT, CDR2 YENEEA. With V trimmed by 3 bases and J by 5 bases, 6 bases remained unmatched. The CDR3 has 15 residues. The CDR3 nucleotides read TGTGCCAGCAGCTTTATGAAGGGGGCGACCGGGGAGCTGTTTTTT. As protein: CASSFMKGATGELFF.

The table lists this clonotype with many counts. This sequence joins TRBV7-6 and TRBJ2-7; D is perhaps TRBD1 (5 bases). Germline CDR1 reads SGHVS; CDR2 reads FNYEAQ. Trimming shortened V by 3 bases and J by 0 bases, and 9 bases separated the two germline ends. This CDR3 is 14 amino acids long. The CDR3 protein is CASSFQDTSYEQYF. Here the CDR3 DNA reads TGTGCCAGCAGCTTTCAGGACACCTCCTACGAGCAGTACTTC.

This clonotype appeared many times. V usage is TRBV3-1 and J usage is TRBJ2-1; TRBD2 aligns across 10 bases. V shed 4 bases and J 0 bases; nucleotides not matched to a gene: 12. The length of the CDR3 is 19 residues. Germline assignment: CDR1 LGHDT and CDR2 YNNKEL (reference sequence). The CDR3, as DNA: TGTGCCAGCAGCCGAAGAGGCCTAGCGGGGGCGAACTCCTACAATGAGCAGTTCTTC. Translation: CASSRRGLAGANSYNEQFF.

This clonotype has at least ten counts. The gene calls are TRBV7-9 and TRBJ1-1; the D gene is possibly TRBD1 (5 bases). The CDR3 contains 13 residues. Trimming shortened V by 5 bases and J by 5 bases, and 12 bases separated the two germline ends. Looked up from germline, CDR1 is SEHNR and CDR2 is FQNEAQ (reference sequence). The CDR3 here is CASSEAGRTEAFF. CDR3 sequence (DNA): TGTGCCAGCAGCGAGGCAGGGAGGACTGAAGCTTTCTTT. The complete variable domain, with remaining parts taken from reference TRBV7-9 and TRBJ1-1, reads DTGVSQNPRHKITKRGQNVTFRCDPISEHNRLYWYRQTLGQGPEFLTYFQNEAQLEKSRLLSDRFSAERPKGSFSTLEIQRTEQGDSAMYLCASSEAGRTEAFFGQGTRLTVV.

This clonotype has more than one count but fewer than ten. The J gene is TRBJ1-2, the V gene TRBV5-1, with a possible D match to TRBD1 (5 bases). V lost 3 bases and J lost 3, with 12 bases in between. This CDR3 region has 14 residues. Germline V lookup: CDR1 SGHRS, CDR2 YFSETQ. The DNA of the CDR3 is TGCGCCAGCAGCTCCACGGGGACCCACTATGGCTACACCTTC. This encodes CASSSTGTHYGYTF.

This clonotype has just a few counts. This may stem from a read error, because a much larger clone lies one nucleotide away. The chain combines TRBV30 with TRBJ2-1; D is unclear. Deletions cut 3 bases from V and 1 base from J, with 4 bases between. Germline assignment: CDR1 GTSNPN and CDR2 SVGIG (reference sequence). The CDR3 spans 12 residues. CDR3 DNA: TGTGCCTGGAGATCATCCTACAATGAGCAGTTCTTC. As protein: CAWRSSYNEQFF.

This clonotype has a handful of counts. The gene calls are TRBV6-6 and TRBJ2-1, with 7 bases lining up with TRBD2. J was trimmed by 4 bases and V by 6 bases; bases with no gene match: 12. Germline CDR1 MNHNY, CDR2 SVGAGI (reference sequence). The CDR3 consists of 16 residues. CDR3 bases: TGTGCCAGCAGCTCCGGGACTATCCAGTTGTACAATGAGCAGTTCTTC. Translation gives CASSSGTIQLYNEQFF.

This clonotype was counted a few times. This chain joins TRBV12-3 or TRBV12-4 and TRBJ1-1; possibly TRBD1 for D (6 bases). The CDR3 sequence is 14 residues long. Trimming removed 4 bases at V and 1 base at J, with 10 bases between. The CDR3 nucleotides are TGTGCCAGCAGTTGGGGGGCTTCGAACACTGAAGCTTTCTTT. It specifies CASSWGASNTEAFF.

This clonotype was seen a handful of times. The rearrangement links TRBV7-8 to TRBJ2-2; perhaps D is TRBD1 or TRBD2 (5 bases each). CDR3 size: 14 residues. The ends were cut back, 5 bases at V and 8 bases at J, with 15 bases in the middle. Germline CDR1 reads SGHVS; CDR2 reads FQNEAQ. The DNA of the CDR3 is TGTGCCAGCAGCATTAATACTAGGGGAGGGGAGCTGTTTTTT. It encodes CASSINTRGGELFF.

This chain connects TRBV7-2 to TRBJ1-1; 8 bases are a match to TRBD1. Germline V lookup: CDR1 SGHTA, CDR2 FQGNSA. V dropped 5 bases and J dropped 1; count of bases not matched to a gene: 9. The CDR3 sequence is 16 residues long. The CDR3 reads CASSLSRTGSNTEAFF. The CDR3 DNA reads as TGTGCCAGCAGCCTATCCCGGACAGGGTCGAACACTGAAGCTTTCTTT.

The rearrangement links TRBV7-2 to TRBJ2-1; 10 bases are shared with TRBD2. Germline loops: CDR1 SGHTA, CDR2 FQGNSA. Trimming took 1 base from V and 12 from J; bases not matched to a gene: 9. There are 15 residues in the CDR3. DNA for the CDR3: TGTGCCAGCAGCTTAGAAACGGGACTAGCGATTCCGCAGTTCTTC. Amino acid sequence: CASSLETGLAIPQFF.

This clonotype was detected a few times. The V call is TRBV7-2, the J call TRBJ2-5; 9 positions match TRBD2. From germline, CDR1 is SGHTA and CDR2 FQGNSA. CDR3 size: 16 residues. Trimming removed 1 base from V and 1 base from J; junction bases left unmatched: 4. The CDR3 spells CASSLVGTSSQETQYF. The DNA of the CDR3 is TGTGCCAGCAGCTTAGTGGGGACTAGCAGCCAAGAGACCCAGTACTTC.

This clonotype was detected many times. This chain uses TRBV20-1 with TRBJ2-1; D possibly corresponds to TRBD2 (5 bases). The CDR3 is 18 amino acids. Trimming took off 1 base at V and 0 bases at J, with 19 bases between the two ends. Germline V CDR1 and CDR2: DFQATT, SNEGSKA (reference sequence). CDR3 loop: CSARAHRVSGRSYNEQFF. CDR3 coding DNA: TGCAGTGCTAGAGCCCACCGGGTGAGCGGACGCTCCTACAATGAGCAGTTCTTC.

The chain uses TRBV28 and TRBJ2-2; TRBD2 might be the D (6 bases). The CDR3 runs 15 residues. V was shortened by 2 bases and J by 4 bases, with 11 bases between the two germline ends. Germline CDR1 is MDHEN and CDR2 is SYDVKM. In DNA form, the CDR3 reads TGTGCCAGCAGTTTAGGCGGGGCCGGCACCGGGGAGCTGTTTTTT. Translation gives CASSLGGAGTGELFF. The full variable domain, in which reference TRBV28 and TRBJ2-2 provide the parts outside the CDR3, is DVKVTQSSRYLVKRTGEKVFLECVQDMDHENMFWYRQDPGLGLRLIYFSYDVKMKEKGDIPEGYSVSREKKERFSLILESASTNQTSMYLCASSLGGAGTGELFFGEGSRLTVL.

The rearrangement joins TRBV10-3 to TRBJ2-5; D is uncertain. V shed 3 bases and J shed 3 bases, with 5 bases lying between them. The CDR3 runs to 12 residues. CDR1 is ENHRY, CDR2 SYGVKD, per germline. This CDR3 reads CAISDPKETQYF. CDR3 DNA: TGTGCCATCAGTGACCCGAAAGAGACCCAGTACTTC.

This clonotype has at least ten counts. V and J are TRBV5-1 and TRBJ1-1, with 8 bases fitting TRBD1. Germline loops: CDR1 SGHRS, CDR2 YFSETQ. V was pared by 3 bases and J by 6 bases, with 4 bases of the junction left unmatched. The CDR3 sequence is 13 residues long. For the CDR3, the DNA is TGCGCCAGCAGCTGGACAGGGTTCGCTGAAGCTTTCTTT. Amino acid sequence: CASSWTGFAEAFF. The full variable domain, rest sourced from reference TRBV5-1 and TRBJ1-1, is KAGVTQTPRYLIKTRGQQVTLSCSPISGHRSVSWYQQTPGQGLQFLFEYFSETQRNKGNFPGRFSGRQFSNSRSEMNVSTLELGDSALYLCASSWTGFAEAFFGQGTRLTVV.

This clonotype turned up a few times. The gene calls are TRBV5-1 and TRBJ2-3; no clear D. The V gene's germline CDR1 is SGHRS and CDR2 YFSETQ. CDR3 length: 13 residues. V lost 0 bases to trimming and J lost 6 bases, with 8 bases between them. CDR3 DNA: TGCGCCAGCAGCTTGGCCGGAGCGGATACGCAGTATTTT. As protein: CASSLAGADTQYF.

The genes are TRBV15 and TRBJ2-2; the D gene is possibly TRBD2 (5 bases). CDR1 and CDR2 from the germline V gene are LNHNV and YYDKDF (reference sequence). Trimming cost V 0 bases and J 1 base, with 6 bases left between them. This CDR3 region has 15 residues. The CDR3 DNA follows: TGTGCCACCAGCAGAGAAAGCGGGAACACCGGGGAGCTGTTTTTT. Its protein product is CATSRESGNTGELFF.

The chain is built from TRBV6-5 and TRBJ2-1; no clear D gene. CDR3 length: 11 amino acids. Trimming cost V 7 bases and J 10 bases, with 11 bases left between them. Germline V gene data show CDR1 as MNHEY and CDR2 as SVGAGI. CDR3 DNA: TGTGCCAGCATGGGCGAATTGGAGCAGTTCTTC. Its protein is CASMGELEQFF.

The chain couples TRBV9 to TRBJ2-1; D call uncertain. The CDR3 runs to 13 residues. CDR1 and CDR2 (germline): SGDLS, YYNGEE. V was pared by 5 bases and J by 4 bases, with 10 bases between. Written as DNA, the CDR3 is TGTGCCAGCAGTGGACCGGGTTACAATGAGCAGTTCTTC. It yields the protein CASSGPGYNEQFF. Filled out from reference TRBV9 and TRBJ2-1, the complete variable domain reads DSGVTQTPKHLITATGQRVTLRCSPRSGDLSVYWYQQSLDQGLQFLIQYYNGEERAKGNILERFSAQQFPDLHSELNLSSLELGDSALYFCASSGPGYNEQFFGPGTRLTVL.